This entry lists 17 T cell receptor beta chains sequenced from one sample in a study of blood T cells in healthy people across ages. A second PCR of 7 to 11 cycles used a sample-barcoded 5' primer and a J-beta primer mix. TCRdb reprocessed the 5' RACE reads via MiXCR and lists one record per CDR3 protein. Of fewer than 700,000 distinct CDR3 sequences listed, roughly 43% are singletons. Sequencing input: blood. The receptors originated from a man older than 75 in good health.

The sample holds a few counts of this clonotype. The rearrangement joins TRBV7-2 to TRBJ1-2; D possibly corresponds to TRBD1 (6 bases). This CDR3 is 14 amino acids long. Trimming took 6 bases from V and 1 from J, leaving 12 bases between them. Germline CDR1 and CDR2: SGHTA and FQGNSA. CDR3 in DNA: TGTGCCAGCAGGGAGGGGGGGAGTAACTATGGCTACACCTTC. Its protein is CASREGGSNYGYTF.

The CDR3 region is CSVPSYGSSNWEQFF. The CDR3 DNA is TGCAGCGTTCCTTCTTACGGTTCCAGCAATTGGGAGCAGTTCTTC. J is TRBJ2-1 and V is TRBV29-1, with no clear D. The length of the CDR3 is 15 residues. CDR1 is SQVTM and CDR2 is ANQGSEA in the germline V gene. Trimming cost V 5 bases and J 10 bases, with 24 bases left between them.

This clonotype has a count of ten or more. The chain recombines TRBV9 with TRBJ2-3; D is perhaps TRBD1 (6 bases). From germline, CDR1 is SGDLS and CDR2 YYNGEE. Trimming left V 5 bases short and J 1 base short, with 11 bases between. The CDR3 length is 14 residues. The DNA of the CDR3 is TGTGCCAGCAGTTCACCAGGGGGCACAGATACGCAGTATTTT. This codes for CASSSPGGTDTQYF.

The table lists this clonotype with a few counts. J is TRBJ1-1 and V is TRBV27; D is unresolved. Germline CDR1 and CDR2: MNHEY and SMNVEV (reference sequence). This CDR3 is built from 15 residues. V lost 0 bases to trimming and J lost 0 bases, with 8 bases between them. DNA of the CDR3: TGTGCCAGCAGTTTATCTAAGAACTTGAACACTGAAGCTTTCTTT. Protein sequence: CASSLSKNLNTEAFF.

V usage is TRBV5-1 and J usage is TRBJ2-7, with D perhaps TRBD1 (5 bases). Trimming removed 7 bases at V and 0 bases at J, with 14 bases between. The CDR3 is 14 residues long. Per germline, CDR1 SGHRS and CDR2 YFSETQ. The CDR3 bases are TGCGCCAGCCAGTCTCAGGGAAGCTCCTACGAGCAGTACTTC. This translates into CASQSQGSSYEQYF.

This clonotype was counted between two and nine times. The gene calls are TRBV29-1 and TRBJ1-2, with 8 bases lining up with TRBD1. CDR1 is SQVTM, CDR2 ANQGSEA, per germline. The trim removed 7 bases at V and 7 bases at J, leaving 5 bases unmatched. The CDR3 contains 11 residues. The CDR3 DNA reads TGCAGCGGCCGGGACAGGAGTGGCTACACCTTC. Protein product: CSGRDRSGYTF.

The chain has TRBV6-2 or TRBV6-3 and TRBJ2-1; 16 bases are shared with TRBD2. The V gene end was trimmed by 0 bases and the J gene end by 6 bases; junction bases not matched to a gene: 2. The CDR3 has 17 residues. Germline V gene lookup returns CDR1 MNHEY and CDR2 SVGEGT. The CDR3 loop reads CASSYSGTSGRANEQFF. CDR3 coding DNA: TGTGCCAGCAGTTACTCTGGGACTAGCGGGAGGGCCAATGAGCAGTTCTTC.

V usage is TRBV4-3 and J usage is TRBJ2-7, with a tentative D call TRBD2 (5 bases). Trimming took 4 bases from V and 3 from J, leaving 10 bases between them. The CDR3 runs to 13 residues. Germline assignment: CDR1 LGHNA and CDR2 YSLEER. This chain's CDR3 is CASSRTRDYEQYF. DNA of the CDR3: TGCGCCAGCAGCCGAACCCGGGACTACGAGCAGTACTTC.

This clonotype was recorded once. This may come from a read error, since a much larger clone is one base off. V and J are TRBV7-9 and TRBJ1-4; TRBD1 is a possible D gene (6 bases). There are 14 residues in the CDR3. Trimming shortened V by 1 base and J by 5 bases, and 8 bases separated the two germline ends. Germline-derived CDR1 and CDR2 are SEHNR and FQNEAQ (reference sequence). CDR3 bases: TGTGCCAGCAGCTTAGGACAGGAGAATGAAAAACTGTTTTTT. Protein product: CASSLGQENEKLFF. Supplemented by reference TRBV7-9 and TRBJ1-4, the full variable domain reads DTGVSQNPRHKITKRGQNVTFRCDPISEHNRLYWYRQTLGQGPEFLTYFQNEAQLEKSRLLSDRFSAERPKGSFSTLEIQRTEQGDSAMYLCASSLGQENEKLFFGSGTQLSVL.

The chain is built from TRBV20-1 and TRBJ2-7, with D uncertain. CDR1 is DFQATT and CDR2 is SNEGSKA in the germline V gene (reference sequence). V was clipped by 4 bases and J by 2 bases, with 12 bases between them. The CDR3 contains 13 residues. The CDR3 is CSAIPTQTYEQYF. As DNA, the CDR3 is TGCAGTGCTATACCGACACAAACCTACGAGCAGTACTTC.

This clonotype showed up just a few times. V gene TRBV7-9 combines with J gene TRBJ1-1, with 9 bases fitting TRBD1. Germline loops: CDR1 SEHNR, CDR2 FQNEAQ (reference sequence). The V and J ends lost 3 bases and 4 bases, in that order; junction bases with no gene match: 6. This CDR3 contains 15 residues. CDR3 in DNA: TGTGCCAGCAGCTTCCCGGGACAGGGAGCCACTGAAGCTTTCTTT. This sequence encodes CASSFPGQGATEAFF.

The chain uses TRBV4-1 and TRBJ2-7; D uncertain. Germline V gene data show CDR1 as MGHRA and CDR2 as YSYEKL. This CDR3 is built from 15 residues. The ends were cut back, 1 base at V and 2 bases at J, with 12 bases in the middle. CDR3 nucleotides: TGCGCCAGCAGCCAAGTTCAAGGCCTCCCCTACGAGCAGTACTTC. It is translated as CASSQVQGLPYEQYF.

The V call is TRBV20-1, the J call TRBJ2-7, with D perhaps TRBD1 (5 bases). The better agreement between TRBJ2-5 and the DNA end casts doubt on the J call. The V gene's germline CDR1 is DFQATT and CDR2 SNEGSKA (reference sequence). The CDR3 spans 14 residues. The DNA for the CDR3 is TGCAGTGCTAGAGGACAGTACTCGGTGGAGACCCAGTACTTC. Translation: CSARGQYSVETQYF.

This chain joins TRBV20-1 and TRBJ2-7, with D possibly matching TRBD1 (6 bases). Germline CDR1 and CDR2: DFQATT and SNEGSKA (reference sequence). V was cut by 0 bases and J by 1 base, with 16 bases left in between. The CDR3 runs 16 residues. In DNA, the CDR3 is TGCAGTGCTAGAGATCACGGACAGAGGGGGTCCTACGAGCAGTACTTC. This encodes CSARDHGQRGSYEQYF.

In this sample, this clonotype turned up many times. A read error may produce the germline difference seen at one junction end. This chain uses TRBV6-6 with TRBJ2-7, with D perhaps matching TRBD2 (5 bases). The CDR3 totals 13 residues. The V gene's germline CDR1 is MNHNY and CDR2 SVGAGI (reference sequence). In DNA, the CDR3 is TGTGCCAGCAGTGACTCACTAGGCTACGAGCAGTACTTC. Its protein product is CASSDSLGYEQYF.

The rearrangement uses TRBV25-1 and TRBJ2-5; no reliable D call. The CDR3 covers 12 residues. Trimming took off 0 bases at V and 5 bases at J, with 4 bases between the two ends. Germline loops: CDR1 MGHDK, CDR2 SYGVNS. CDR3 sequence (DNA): TGTGCCAGCAGTGAATATTTGGAGACCCAGTACTTC. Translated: CASSEYLETQYF.

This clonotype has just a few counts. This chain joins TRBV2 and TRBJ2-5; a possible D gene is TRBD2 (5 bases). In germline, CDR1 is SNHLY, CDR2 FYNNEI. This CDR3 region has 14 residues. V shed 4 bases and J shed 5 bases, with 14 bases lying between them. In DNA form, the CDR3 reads TGTGCCAGCAGTGCCCAGCTTAGGAGGGAGACCCAGTACTTC. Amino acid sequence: CASSAQLRRETQYF. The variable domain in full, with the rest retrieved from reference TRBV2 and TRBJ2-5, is EPEVTQTPSHQVTQMGQEVILRCVPISNHLYFYWYRQILGQKVEFLVSFYNNEISEKSEIFDDQFSVERPDGSNFTLKIRSTKLEDSAMYFCASSAQLRRETQYFGPGTRLLVL.